A single sample gave rise to the 31 T cell receptor beta chains below, sequenced in a study of cytomegalovirus exposure and HLA in healthy donors. PCR primers comprised 60 Vbeta and 13 Jbeta primers. The method was immunoSEQ multiplex PCR; TCRdb's version includes in-frame clones alone and lacks a portion of them. The sample gives 20,000 to 30,000 clones, roughly 73% of which show up once; approximately 5% is in the top ten. Material: PBMCs. Every receptor here comes from a male donor in good health and CMV-seronegative.

The rearrangement joins TRBV5-1 to TRBJ1-4; 7 bases align to TRBD1. Germline lookup yields CDR1 SGHRS and CDR2 YFSETQ. V lost 0 bases and J lost 3; bases outside the gene matches: 5. The CDR3 consists of 16 residues. The CDR3 loop reads CASSLATGASNEKLFF. The CDR3 nucleotides read TGCGCCAGCAGCTTGGCCACAGGGGCGTCTAATGAAAAACTGTTTTTT.

CDR3: CASRTQPNDSKETQYF. The CDR3 coding sequence is TGTGCCAGCAGAACTCAACCAAACGATTCCAAAGAGACCCAGTACTTC. This rearrangement joins TRBV7-3 to TRBJ2-5; D is uncertain. V was clipped by 6 bases and J by 3 bases, with 20 bases between them. Germline CDR1 is SGHTA and CDR2 is FQGTGA. CDR3 length: 16 amino acids.

The chain combines TRBV30 with TRBJ2-3; 7 bases are a match to TRBD2. Trimming cost V 0 bases and J 2 bases; bases outside gene matches: 2. The CDR3 consists of 14 residues. The germline V gene encodes CDR1 GTSNPN and CDR2 SVGIG (reference sequence). The CDR3 reads CAWSVRDYTDTQYF. Here the CDR3 DNA reads TGTGCCTGGAGTGTACGGGACTACACAGATACGCAGTATTTT. Combining the CDR3 with reference TRBV30 and TRBJ2-3 gives the whole variable domain SQTIHQWPATLVQPVGSPLSLECTVEGTSNPNLYWYRQAAGRGLQLLFYSVGIGQISSEVPQNLSASRPQDRQFILSSKKLLLSDSGFYLCAWSVRDYTDTQYFGPGTRLTVL.

The chain joins TRBV28 to TRBJ1-2; D is uncertain. The V end was cut by 2 bases, the J end by 1 base, with 11 bases between. Germline V gene data show CDR1 as MDHEN and CDR2 as SYDVKM. This CDR3 comprises 15 residues. The DNA of the CDR3 is TGTGCCAGCAGTTTAAACCAAGGCGGTAACTATGGCTACACCTTC. Translated: CASSLNQGGNYGYTF.

This chain uses TRBV15 with TRBJ1-3; 9 nucleotides line up with TRBD1. Per germline, CDR1 LNHNV and CDR2 YYDKDF (reference sequence). After removal of 8 bases from V and 4 bases from J, the junction contained 9 bases not matched to a gene. The CDR3 totals 15 residues. Written as DNA, the CDR3 is TGTGCCACCGGGTTTTCCGGGACAGGGGGAAACACCATATATTTT. This sequence encodes CATGFSGTGGNTIYF.

This clone was seen a few times. The genes are TRBV7-9 and TRBJ2-1; TRBD1 aligns across 12 bases. The length of the CDR3 is 15 residues. Losses at the gene ends were 5 bases for V and 8 bases for J; bases not matched to a gene: 7. CDR1 and CDR2 (germline): SEHNR, FQNEAQ (reference sequence). CDR3: CASSNRDRGLHEQFF. CDR3 coding DNA: TGTGCCAGCAGCAACCGGGACAGGGGGCTCCATGAGCAGTTCTTC.

V usage is TRBV7-2 and J usage is TRBJ1-2; D may be TRBD1 (5 bases). The CDR3 extends over 13 amino acids. The V and J ends lost 0 bases and 7 bases respectively, with 9 bases between them. Germline lookup yields CDR1 SGHTA and CDR2 FQGNSA. CDR3 amino acids: CASSLAVGGGYTF. CDR3 in DNA: TGTGCCAGCAGCTTAGCGGTCGGGGGTGGCTACACCTTC.

This chain connects TRBV10-2 to TRBJ2-3, with D uncertain. The CDR3 runs to 13 residues. The germline gives CDR1 WSHSY, CDR2 SAAADI. Trimming removed 5 bases at V and 5 bases at J, with 11 bases between. CDR3: CASSSVIGDTQYF. The CDR3 DNA is TGCGCCAGCAGTAGCGTCATAGGAGATACGCAGTATTTT.

On this clone: The junction departs from the called germline gene at one end, perhaps through a read error. J is TRBJ2-7 and V is TRBV7-9; TRBD1 matches 8 bases. The CDR3 extends over 15 amino acids. Looked up from germline, CDR1 is SEHNR and CDR2 is FQNEAQ (reference sequence). The CDR3 bases are TGTTCCAGCAGCTCTTCCGGGACAGGTCTCTACGAGCAGTACTTC. This gives the protein CSSSSSGTGLYEQYF.

V and J are TRBV6-6 and TRBJ1-2; tentatively, D is TRBD1 (6 bases). Trimming took 8 bases from V and 0 from J, leaving 16 bases between them. The CDR3 sequence is 15 residues long. Germline loops: CDR1 MNHNY, CDR2 SVGAGI (reference sequence). The CDR3 here is CASEGTTGSNYGYTF. CDR3 in DNA: TGTGCCAGCGAGGGGACAACTGGATCTAACTATGGCTACACCTTC.

The rearrangement joins TRBV5-4 to TRBJ1-3; D is perhaps TRBD1 (6 bases). This CDR3 spans 15 amino acids. Germline V gene sequence: CDR1 SGHNT, CDR2 YYREEE (reference sequence). The V gene lost 3 bases and the J gene lost 6 bases, with 16 bases spanning the gap. CDR3 nucleotide sequence: TGTGCCAGCAGCTCCTACAGGGATCTTGAAAACACCATATATTTT. Residues: CASSSYRDLENTIYF. The full variable domain, rest sourced from reference TRBV5-4 and TRBJ1-3, is ETGVTQSPTHLIKTRGQQVTLRCSSQSGHNTVSWYQQALGQGPQFIFQYYREEENGRGNFPPRFSGLQFPNYSSELNVNALELDDSALYLCASSSYRDLENTIYFGEGSWLTVV.

This chain connects TRBV9 to TRBJ1-1; D unclear. V dropped 1 base and J dropped 1 base, with 5 bases sitting between them. CDR3 size: 13 residues. Germline CDR1 reads SGDLS; CDR2 reads YYNGEE. CDR3 amino acids: CASSVLPNTEAFF. CDR3 in DNA: TGTGCCAGCAGCGTACTCCCGAACACTGAAGCTTTCTTT.

The J gene is TRBJ1-3, the V gene TRBV28; perhaps TRBD1 as D (6 bases). This CDR3 is built from 17 residues. Germline V gives CDR1 MDHEN, CDR2 SYDVKM. The V end lost 4 bases, the J end lost 4 bases, and 20 bases lay between the germline ends. CDR3 coding DNA: TGTGCCAGCAGTTCTCTCCGGACAGCCCCGTCCGGAAACACCATATATTTT. Translation gives CASSSLRTAPSGNTIYF. The full variable domain, in which reference TRBV28 and TRBJ1-3 provide the parts outside the CDR3, is DVKVTQSSRYLVKRTGEKVFLECVQDMDHENMFWYRQDPGLGLRLIYFSYDVKMKEKGDIPEGYSVSREKKERFSLILESASTNQTSMYLCASSSLRTAPSGNTIYFGEGSWLTVV.

This chain links TRBV6-1 with TRBJ2-3; D is unclear. This CDR3 is built from 12 residues. CDR1 and CDR2 (germline): MNHNS, SASEGT. V lost 7 bases and J 5 bases, leaving 10 bases between the germline ends. The DNA for the CDR3 is TGTGCCAGCAAGTCAGATCTAGATACGCAGTATTTT. The encoded protein is CASKSDLDTQYF.

The V call is TRBV6-4, the J call TRBJ2-3; 7 bases match TRBD2. V was clipped by 5 bases and J by 3 bases; unmatched bases: 5. Germline lookup yields CDR1 MRHNA and CDR2 SNTAGT. The CDR3 runs 14 residues. DNA for the CDR3: TGTGCCAGCAGTCTCCGGGGGGATACAGATACGCAGTATTTT. Translating gives CASSLRGDTDTQYF.

The chain couples TRBV18 to TRBJ2-5; D gene uncertain. The V end was cut by 3 bases, the J end by 1 base, with 3 bases between. This CDR3 is built from 12 residues. Germline V gene data show CDR1 as KGHSH and CDR2 as LQKENI. This CDR3 is CASSPVQETQYF. CDR3 DNA: TGTGCCAGCTCACCCGTCCAAGAGACCCAGTACTTC.

This sequence joins TRBV19 and TRBJ2-2; 7 bases fit TRBD2. The CDR3 is 15 amino acids. V was clipped by 5 bases and J by 6 bases; unmatched bases: 9. CDR1 and CDR2 from the germline V gene are LNHDA and SQIVND (reference sequence). The CDR3 DNA reads as TGTGCCAGTAGTTCGGGACTACCTGTACCCGGGGAGCTGTTTTTT. This gives the protein CASSSGLPVPGELFF.

The V and J genes are TRBV28 and TRBJ1-4; 9 bases fit TRBD1. V was pared by 6 bases and J by 6 bases, with 5 bases of the junction left unmatched. This CDR3 is built from 14 residues. CDR1 is MDHEN and CDR2 is SYDVKM in the germline V gene. This chain's CDR3 is CASSQTGGDEKLFF. The CDR3 DNA follows: TGTGCCAGCAGCCAGACAGGGGGGGATGAAAAACTGTTTTTT.

The chain joins TRBV19 to TRBJ1-2; D call uncertain. Per the germline V gene, CDR1 is LNHDA and CDR2 is SQIVND (reference sequence). The CDR3 is 14 amino acids. V was clipped by 2 bases and J by 4 bases, with 11 bases between them. CDR3 coding DNA: TGTGCCAGTAGTATATCAACAGCAGCCTATGGCTACACCTTC. This codes for CASSISTAAYGYTF.

The gene calls are TRBV7-3 and TRBJ2-1; TRBD2 might be the D (7 bases). Trimming shortened V by 0 bases and J by 2 bases, and 14 bases separated the two germline ends. Germline V gives CDR1 SGHTA, CDR2 FQGTGA. This CDR3 has 17 residues. CDR3 region: CASSLTGGGQPYNEQFF. In DNA form, the CDR3 reads TGTGCCAGCAGCTTAACGGGCGGGGGCCAACCCTACAATGAGCAGTTCTTC.

The chain is built from TRBV6-1 and TRBJ1-5, with 9 bases matching TRBD1. The CDR3 consists of 15 residues. Germline CDR1 reads MNHNS; CDR2 reads SASEGT. J gave up 3 bases and V 8 bases, and 8 bases lay outside the gene matches. The DNA for the CDR3 is TGTGCCAGCGGTCTCGGGACAGGGCACAATCAGCCCCAGCATTTT. It yields the protein CASGLGTGHNQPQHF.

The chain combines TRBV7-9 with TRBJ2-3; the match to TRBD1 covers 9 bases. The length of the CDR3 is 19 residues. Germline-derived CDR1 and CDR2 are SEHNR and FQNEAQ (reference sequence). Trimming cost V 1 base and J 1 base; bases outside gene matches: 12. As DNA, the CDR3 is TGTGCCAGCAGCTTAGATATCTCTGGACAGGGGTATGGCACAGATACGCAGTATTTT. Translation gives CASSLDISGQGYGTDTQYF.

V is TRBV5-1 and J is TRBJ2-7, with 9 bases fitting TRBD2. The V gene end was trimmed by 4 bases and the J gene end by 0 bases; junction bases not matched to a gene: 5. CDR1 SGHRS and CDR2 YFSETQ come from the germline V gene. The CDR3 has 15 amino acids. The CDR3 is CASSVDSGGSYEQYF. DNA of the CDR3: TGCGCCAGCAGCGTTGATAGCGGGGGCTCCTACGAGCAGTACTTC.

The CDR3 nucleotides read TGTGCCAGCAGCTTAGAGGGCGGGAACTCTGGGGCCAACGTCCTGACTTTC. It specifies CASSLEGGNSGANVLTF. The chain combines TRBV5-4 with TRBJ2-6; perhaps TRBD2 as D (6 bases). V lost 2 bases to trimming and J lost 0 bases, with 12 bases between them. From germline, CDR1 is SGHNT and CDR2 YYREEE (reference sequence). CDR3 length: 17 residues.

The rearrangement links TRBV15 to TRBJ2-7; D perhaps matches TRBD1 (5 bases). Germline-derived CDR1 and CDR2 are LNHNV and YYDKDF (reference sequence). The ends were cut back, 0 bases at V and 3 bases at J, with 15 bases in the middle. CDR3 length: 16 residues. The CDR3 here is CATSRDPQQEIYEQYF. The CDR3 region has the DNA TGTGCCACCAGCAGAGATCCGCAACAGGAGATCTACGAGCAGTACTTC. The variable domain in full, with the rest retrieved from reference TRBV15 and TRBJ2-7, is DAMVIQNPRYQVTQFGKPVTLSCSQTLNHNVMYWYQQKSSQAPKLLFHYYDKDFNNEADTPDNFQSRRPNTSFCFLDIRSPGLGDTAMYLCATSRDPQQEIYEQYFGPGTRLTVT.

V gene TRBV6-5 combines with J gene TRBJ2-7, with TRBD2 matching 11 bases. From germline, CDR1 is MNHEY and CDR2 SVGAGI. The CDR3 is 14 residues long. Trimming took 6 bases from V and 5 from J; bases not matched to a gene: 6. DNA for the CDR3: TGTGCCAGCAGCTCAACTAGCGGGAGTAACGAGCAGTACTTC. Amino acids: CASSSTSGSNEQYF.

The chain uses TRBV5-6 and TRBJ2-3, with 7 bases lining up with TRBD1. Trimming took 4 bases from V and 0 from J; bases not matched to a gene: 2. Per germline, CDR1 SGHDT and CDR2 YYEEEE. The CDR3 runs 14 residues. CDR3 in amino acids: CASSRQGSTDTQYF. CDR3 nucleotide sequence: TGTGCCAGCAGCAGACAGGGTAGCACAGATACGCAGTATTTT.

This sequence joins TRBV11-3 and TRBJ2-1; possible D gene TRBD2, 6 bases. The CDR3 extends over 15 amino acids. In germline, CDR1 is SGHNT, CDR2 YENEEA. With 0 bases removed from V and 4 bases from J, the gap between germline ends came to 10 bases. The CDR3: CASSLDSGVYNEQFF. The CDR3 nucleotides are TGTGCCAGCAGCTTAGATTCGGGAGTATACAATGAGCAGTTCTTC.

This rearrangement joins TRBV7-9 to TRBJ1-2; maybe TRBD1 (5 bases). V shed 8 bases and J shed 4 bases, with 11 bases lying between them. This CDR3 has 12 residues. CDR1 SEHNR and CDR2 FQNEAQ come from the germline V gene (reference sequence). The CDR3 DNA reads TGTGCCAGCGGCGTAGGGGCCTATGGCTACACCTTC. It translates to CASGVGAYGYTF.

V is TRBV30 and J is TRBJ1-1, with D unclear. Germline CDR1 GTSNPN, CDR2 SVGIG (reference sequence). V was trimmed by 0 bases and J by 11 bases, leaving 10 bases between them. CDR3 size: 11 residues. CDR3 nucleotides: TGTGCCTGGAGTGTCGGTATAGAGGCTTTCTTT. This sequence encodes CAWSVGIEAFF.

The chain employs TRBV5-8 and TRBJ1-5, with D hard to call. The ends were cut back, 1 base at V and 0 bases at J, with 11 bases in the middle. The CDR3 is made up of 16 amino acids. Germline V gene lookup returns CDR1 SGHTS and CDR2 YDEGEE. The CDR3 here is CASSLKGAGSNQPQHF. The CDR3 region has the DNA TGTGCCAGCAGCTTGAAGGGAGCCGGTAGCAATCAGCCCCAGCATTTT.